The 15 T cell receptor beta chains in this list originate from one sample, sequenced in a study of identical twins. From the 5' RACE reads, TCRdb called clonotypes with MiXCR, one entry per CDR3 protein. The table has fewer than 250,000 distinct CDR3 sequences, 5.5% to 7% seen once. These same data were also listed under a study on yellow fever vaccine responses in identical twins.

The specimen sequenced was memory (CD45RO+) T cells sorted from blood. The receptors originated from a woman aged 18-29 years in good health.

This clonotype was recorded a few times. The CDR3 protein is CAIKTSGSAGELFF. Here the CDR3 DNA reads TGTGCCATCAAGACTAGCGGGAGTGCCGGGGAGCTGTTTTTT. The V gene is TRBV10-3, the J gene TRBJ2-2; TRBD2 agrees at 12 bases. Germline loops: CDR1 ENHRY, CDR2 SYGVKD. This CDR3 has 14 residues. V lost 7 bases, J lost 6 bases, and 3 bases stayed unmatched.

This clonotype was recorded many times. The chain links TRBV29-1 to TRBJ1-1, with D unclear. CDR3 length: 13 residues. Germline-derived CDR1 and CDR2 are SQVTM and ANQGSEA. V was cut by 3 bases and J by 3 bases, with 11 bases left in between. The CDR3 DNA sequence: TGCAGCGTTGATGCGCAGAAGGACACTGAAGCTTTCTTT. The encoded protein is CSVDAQKDTEAFF.

This clonotype occurred a few times. The V gene is TRBV6-1, the J gene TRBJ2-6, with 10 bases identical to TRBD1. V lost 6 bases and J lost 0; bases outside the gene matches: 8. In germline, CDR1 is MNHNS, CDR2 SASEGT. This CDR3 is 18 amino acids long. Here the CDR3 DNA reads TGTGCCAGCAGCAAAGGGGGGACAGGGGCCTCTGGGGCCAACGTCCTGACTTTC. Translated, it gives CASSKGGTGASGANVLTF.

V gene TRBV6-1 combines with J gene TRBJ1-2; 8 bases are a match to TRBD1. CDR3 length equals 13 residues. Germline CDR1 and CDR2: MNHNS and SASEGT. With V trimmed by 11 bases and J by 7 bases, 12 bases remained unmatched. This chain's CDR3 is CASLGPTGGGYTF. The CDR3 nucleotides read TGTGCCTCCCTGGGCCCTACAGGGGGTGGCTACACCTTC.

This clonotype came up many times. The rearrangement links TRBV5-1 to TRBJ2-2; D not resolved. Germline assignment: CDR1 SGHRS and CDR2 YFSETQ. The CDR3 runs to 15 residues. V lost 1 base and J lost 4, with 11 bases in between. CDR3 region: CASSLTVPPTGELFF. Written as DNA, the CDR3 is TGCGCCAGCAGCTTGACCGTACCGCCCACCGGGGAGCTGTTTTTT.

This clonotype was counted only a few times. J is TRBJ2-5 and V is TRBV27, with 7 nucleotides matching TRBD2. The CDR3 covers 12 residues. CDR1 and CDR2 from the germline V gene are MNHEY and SMNVEV (reference sequence). The V gene end was trimmed by 6 bases and the J gene end by 5 bases; junction bases not matched to a gene: 3. CDR3 loop: CASRHGGETQYF. In DNA form, the CDR3 reads TGTGCCAGCAGACACGGGGGGGAGACCCAGTACTTC.

The sample holds many counts of this clonotype. This chain joins TRBV12-3 or TRBV12-4 and TRBJ2-1; D uncertain. The V end lost 6 bases, the J end lost 9 bases, and 15 bases lay between the germline ends. The CDR3 sequence is 13 residues long. The CDR3 loop is CASSFDGYGEQFF. Here the CDR3 DNA reads TGTGCCAGCAGCTTCGACGGGTATGGTGAGCAGTTCTTC.

The chain joins TRBV7-9 to TRBJ2-1; TRBD2 matches 10 bases. The CDR3 spans 15 residues. V was pared by 5 bases and J by 4 bases, with 5 bases of the junction left unmatched. CDR1 and CDR2 from the germline V gene are SEHNR and FQNEAQ (reference sequence). The CDR3 DNA reads TGTGCCAGCAGCCTGAGGACTAGCGGTTACAATGAGCAGTTCTTC. It translates to CASSLRTSGYNEQFF.

This clonotype was picked up many times. The rearrangement joins TRBV7-2 to TRBJ2-1; 8 bases are a match to TRBD1. The CDR3 is 16 residues long. V dropped 5 bases and J dropped 6; count of bases not matched to a gene: 12. Germline V gives CDR1 SGHTA, CDR2 FQGNSA. DNA of the CDR3: TGTGCCAGCAGCATGGGGGGCAGGGGGCCTTTCAATGAGCAGTTCTTC. It encodes CASSMGGRGPFNEQFF.

This chain joins TRBV28 and TRBJ2-3; TRBD2 aligns across 12 bases. The CDR3 is 19 amino acids. V lost 2 bases to trimming and J lost 4 bases; unmatched junction nucleotides: 13. Germline V gene data show CDR1 as MDHEN and CDR2 as SYDVKM. CDR3 coding DNA: TGTGCCAGCAGTTTACGGGGGTTTCTAGCGGGAGGGCCGGCAGATACGCAGTATTTT. Protein sequence: CASSLRGFLAGGPADTQYF.

This clonotype was seen only a few times. J is TRBJ2-3 and V is TRBV10-3, with 14 bases that match TRBD2. The CDR3 has 16 amino acids. Germline loops: CDR1 ENHRY, CDR2 SYGVKD. V dropped 4 bases and J dropped 5; count of bases not matched to a gene: 5. The chain's CDR3 is CAISVGTSGREDTQYF. In nucleotides, the CDR3 is TGTGCCATCAGTGTCGGGACTAGCGGGAGAGAAGATACGCAGTATTTT.

This clonotype was detected a few times. The V gene is TRBV5-1, the J gene TRBJ2-1; 13 bases fit TRBD2. The CDR3 is 14 amino acids. The germline V gene has CDR1 SGHRS and CDR2 YFSETQ. V trimming: 6 bases; J trimming: 9 bases; junction bases outside the gene matches: 6. CDR3 bases: TGCGCCAGCACCCGGACTAGCGGGGGAGGTGAGCAGTTCTTC. It translates to CASTRTSGGGEQFF.

CDR3 in DNA: TGTGCCAGCAGCAACCCCAGACGGCAGTACTTC. Its protein is CASSNPRRQYF. V usage is TRBV7-8 and J usage is TRBJ2-7; D is uncertain. Trimming removed 5 bases from V and 9 bases from J, with 11 bases in between. In germline, CDR1 is SGHVS, CDR2 FQNEAQ. The CDR3 has 11 amino acids.

The sample holds many counts of this clonotype. The CDR3 bases are TGTGCCACCAGTCCAAGGACTAGCGGACACCAAGAGACCCAGTACTTC. It translates to CATSPRTSGHQETQYF. V gene TRBV24-1 combines with J gene TRBJ2-5; TRBD2 matches at 10 bases. The germline V gene encodes CDR1 KGHDR and CDR2 SFDVKD. The CDR3 is 16 amino acids. The ends lost 6 bases at V and 0 bases at J; junction bases unmatched: 6.

This CDR3 reads CSASSRLRDLGV. The CDR3 DNA reads TGCAGTGCTAGTTCCCGCCTCCGGGATCTGGGGGTC. The genes are TRBV20-1 and TRBJ2-7; possibly TRBD2 for D (5 bases). Germline values: CDR1 DFQATT, CDR2 SNEGSKA (reference sequence). This CDR3 has 12 amino acids.